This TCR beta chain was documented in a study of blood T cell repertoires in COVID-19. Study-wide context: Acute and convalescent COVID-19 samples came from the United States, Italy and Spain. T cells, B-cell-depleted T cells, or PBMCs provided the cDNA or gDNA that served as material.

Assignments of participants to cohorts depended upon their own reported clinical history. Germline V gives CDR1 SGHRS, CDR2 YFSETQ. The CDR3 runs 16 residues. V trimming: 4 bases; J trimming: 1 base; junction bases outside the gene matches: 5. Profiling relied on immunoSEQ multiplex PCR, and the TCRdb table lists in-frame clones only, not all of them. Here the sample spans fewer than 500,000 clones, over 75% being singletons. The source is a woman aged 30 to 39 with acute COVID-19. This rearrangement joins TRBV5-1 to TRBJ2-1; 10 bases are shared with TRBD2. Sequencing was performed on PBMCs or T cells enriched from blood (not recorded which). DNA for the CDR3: TGCGCCAGCAGCCCGACTAGCGGGCATTCCTACAATGAGCAGTTCTTC. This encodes CASSPTSGHSYNEQFF.